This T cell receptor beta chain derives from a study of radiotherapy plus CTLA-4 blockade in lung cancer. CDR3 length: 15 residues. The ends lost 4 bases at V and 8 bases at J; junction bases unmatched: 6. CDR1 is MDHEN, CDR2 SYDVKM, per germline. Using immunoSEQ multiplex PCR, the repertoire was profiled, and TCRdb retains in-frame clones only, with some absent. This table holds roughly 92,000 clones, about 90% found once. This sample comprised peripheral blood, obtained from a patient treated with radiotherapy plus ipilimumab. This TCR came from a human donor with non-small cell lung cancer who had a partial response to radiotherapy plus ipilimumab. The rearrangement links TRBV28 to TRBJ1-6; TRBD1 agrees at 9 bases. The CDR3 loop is CASSSGTGRHSPLHF. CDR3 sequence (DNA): TGTGCCAGCAGTTCTGGGACAGGGAGACATTCACCCCTCCACTTT.